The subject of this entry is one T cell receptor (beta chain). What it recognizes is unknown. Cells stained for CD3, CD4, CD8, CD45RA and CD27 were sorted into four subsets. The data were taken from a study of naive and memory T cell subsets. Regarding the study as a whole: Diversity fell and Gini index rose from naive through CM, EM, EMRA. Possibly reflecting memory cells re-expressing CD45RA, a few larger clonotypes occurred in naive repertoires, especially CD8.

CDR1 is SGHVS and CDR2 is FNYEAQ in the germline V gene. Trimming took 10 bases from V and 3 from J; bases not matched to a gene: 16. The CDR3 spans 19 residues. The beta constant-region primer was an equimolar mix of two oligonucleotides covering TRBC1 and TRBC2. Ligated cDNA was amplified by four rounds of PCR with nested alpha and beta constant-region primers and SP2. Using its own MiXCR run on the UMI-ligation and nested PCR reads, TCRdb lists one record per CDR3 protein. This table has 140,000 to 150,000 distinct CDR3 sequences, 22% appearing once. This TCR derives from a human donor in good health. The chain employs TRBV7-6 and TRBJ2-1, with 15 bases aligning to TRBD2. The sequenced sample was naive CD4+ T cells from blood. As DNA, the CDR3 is TGTGCCAACAGGCCGACGGGACTAGCGGGAGGCCGGGTCTACAATGAGCAGTTCTTC. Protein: CANRPTGLAGGRVYNEQFF. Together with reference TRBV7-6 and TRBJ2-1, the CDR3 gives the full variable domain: GAGVSQSPRYKVTKRGQDVALRCDPISGHVSLYWYRQALGQGPEFLTYFNYEAQQDKSGLPNDRFSAERPEGSISTLTIQRTEQRDSAMYRCANRPTGLAGGRVYNEQFFGPGTRLTVL.